This entry features one TCR beta chain sequence. No antigen is known for it. With 5 bases removed from V and 4 bases from J, the gap between germline ends came to 11 bases. The length of the CDR3 is 13 residues. CDR1 is MNHEY and CDR2 is SMNVEV in the germline V gene (reference sequence). Reverse transcribed after extraction, RNA yielded cDNA as the sequencing template. Measured with immunoSEQ multiplex PCR; TCRdb has only the in-frame clones, and not every one. The data contain roughly 76,000 clones, about 30% of them singletons. The sample originates from a study of CD8+ T cells in alopecia areata. Study in general: Severity scoring for treated patients was based on the percentage of affected scalp area.

Noted treatment: oral pan-JAK inhibitor, 5-10 mg twice daily. From alopecia areata patients, lesional scalp punch biopsies and peripheral blood were collected. Broader study findings: Across lesional scalp, and particularly alopecia totalis/universalis, clonality surpassed that of normal scalp.

The specimen was CD8+ T cells sorted from blood, collected at week 4, from a patient treated with tofacitinib. This sequence joins TRBV27 and TRBJ1-1; D not certain. The receptor comes from a human donor with alopecia areata. As DNA, the CDR3 is TGTGCCAGCAGTCCACGGGCGTCCACTGAAGCTTTCTTT. Translation: CASSPRASTEAFF.